The present T cell receptor (beta chain) was sequenced within a study of blood T cell repertoires in COVID-19. This table comes from immunoSEQ multiplex PCR, and its TCRdb copy is limited to in-frame clones, with some not included. Among 70,000 or so clones, around nine tenths were seen once, and the ten largest hold around 12%. V was shortened by 1 base and J by 6 bases, with 12 bases between the two germline ends. Looked up from germline, CDR1 is SEHNR and CDR2 is FQNEAQ (reference sequence). The CDR3 runs 14 residues. Sequencing was done on a sample of peripheral blood. This chain joins TRBV7-9 and TRBJ1-1; the D gene is possibly TRBD1 (5 bases). The sequence was obtained from a woman in her sixties or seventies with acute or convalescent COVID-19. The CDR3 coding sequence is TGTGCCAGCAGCTTAGAGGGGTTGTACCCTGAAGCTTTCTTT. Amino acids: CASSLEGLYPEAFF.